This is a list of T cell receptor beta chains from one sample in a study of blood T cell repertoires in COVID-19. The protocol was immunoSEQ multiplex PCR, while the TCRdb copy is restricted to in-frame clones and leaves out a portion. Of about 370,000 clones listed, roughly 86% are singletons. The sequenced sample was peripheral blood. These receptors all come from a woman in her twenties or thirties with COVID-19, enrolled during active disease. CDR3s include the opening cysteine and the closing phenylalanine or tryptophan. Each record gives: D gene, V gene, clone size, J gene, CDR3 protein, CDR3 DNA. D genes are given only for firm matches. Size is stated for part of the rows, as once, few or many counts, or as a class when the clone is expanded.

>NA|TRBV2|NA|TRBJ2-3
CASAASVGTDTQYF
TGTGCCAGCGCCGCTAGTGTCGGCACAGATACGCAGTATTTT
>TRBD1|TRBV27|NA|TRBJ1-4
CAAGTGYEKLFF
TGTGCCGCGGGGACAGGGTATGAAAAACTGTTTTTT
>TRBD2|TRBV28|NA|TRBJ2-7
CASRQSGTNYKQYF
TGTGCCAGCAGGCAATCCGGGACTAATTATAAGCAGTACTTC
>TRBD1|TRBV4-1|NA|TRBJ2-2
CASSQVQGAQTGELFF
TGCGCCAGCAGCCAAGTCCAGGGGGCGCAAACCGGGGAGCTGTTTTTT
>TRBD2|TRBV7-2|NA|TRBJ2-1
CASSPNGLARYNEQFF
TGTGCCAGCAGCCCTAACGGACTAGCGAGATACAATGAGCAGTTCTTC
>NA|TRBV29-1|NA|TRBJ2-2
CSARWGRDTGELFF
TGCAGCGCCCGGTGGGGCAGGGACACCGGGGAGCTGTTTTTT
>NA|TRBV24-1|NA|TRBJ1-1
CATSDMGGTEAFF
TGTGCCACCAGTGATATGGGGGGCACTGAAGCTTTCTTT
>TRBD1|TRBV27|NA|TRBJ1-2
CASSRGTGGYTF
TGTGCCAGCAGCCGAGGGACAGGAGGCTACACCTTC
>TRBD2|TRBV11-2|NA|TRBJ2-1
CASSFTSGSYNEQFF
TGTGCCAGCAGCTTTACTAGCGGCTCCTACAATGAGCAGTTCTTC
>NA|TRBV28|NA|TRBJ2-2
CASSAPGTGELFF
TGTGCCAGCAGTGCCCCCGGGACCGGGGAGCTGTTTTTT
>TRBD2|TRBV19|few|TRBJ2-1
CASSIDQGGRVNEQFF
TGTGCCAGTAGTATAGATCAGGGCGGGAGGGTCAATGAGCAGTTCTTC
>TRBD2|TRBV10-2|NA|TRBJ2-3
CASSERGLAGGRADTQYF
TGCGCCAGCAGTGAGCGGGGACTAGCGGGAGGGAGGGCAGATACGCAGTATTTT
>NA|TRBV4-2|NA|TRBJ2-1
CASSQESQRVYNEQFF
TGTGCCAGCAGCCAGGAAAGCCAGCGGGTGTACAATGAGCAGTTCTTC
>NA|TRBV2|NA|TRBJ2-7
CASSEAFSYEQYF
TGTGCCAGCAGTGAAGCCTTCTCCTACGAGCAGTACTTC
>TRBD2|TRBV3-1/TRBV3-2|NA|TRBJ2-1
CASSQATSGRLDEQFF
TGTGCCAGCAGCCAGGCGACTAGCGGGAGGTTGGATGAGCAGTTCTTC
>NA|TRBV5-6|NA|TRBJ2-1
CASSLVGTPQNNEQFF
TGTGCCAGCAGCTTGGTCGGGACTCCCCAAAACAATGAGCAGTTCTTC
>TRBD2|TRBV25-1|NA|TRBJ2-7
CASSLGTSGTYEQYF
TGTGCCAGCAGCCTGGGGACTAGCGGGACCTACGAGCAGTACTTC
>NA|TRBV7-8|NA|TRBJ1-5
CASSLLTQGNQPQHF
TGTGCCAGCAGCTTATTGACGCAGGGCAATCAGCCCCAGCATTTT
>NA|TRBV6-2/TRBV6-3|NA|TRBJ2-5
CASSKLMYQETQYF
TGTGCCAGCAGTAAGCTTATGTACCAAGAGACCCAGTACTTC
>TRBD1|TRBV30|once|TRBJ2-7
CAWSYGTGTHEQYF
TGTGCCTGGAGCTACGGGACAGGGACCCACGAGCAGTACTTC
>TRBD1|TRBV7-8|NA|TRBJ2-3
CASSFLTGGATDTQYF
TGTGCCAGCAGCTTCCTGACAGGGGGCGCGACAGATACGCAGTATTTT
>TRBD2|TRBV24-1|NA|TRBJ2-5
CATSDPSGRGETQYF
TGTGCCACCAGTGATCCTAGCGGGAGAGGGGAGACCCAGTACTTC
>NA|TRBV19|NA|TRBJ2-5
CASSATRGETQYF
TGTGCCAGTAGTGCTACTCGAGGGGAGACCCAGTACTTC
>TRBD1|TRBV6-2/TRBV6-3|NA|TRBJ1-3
CASSSRDRAGNTIYF
TGTGCCAGCAGTTCGAGGGACAGGGCTGGAAACACCATATATTTT
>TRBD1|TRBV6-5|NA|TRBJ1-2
CASRTTGSGYTF
TGTGCCAGCAGAACGACAGGGAGTGGCTACACCTTC
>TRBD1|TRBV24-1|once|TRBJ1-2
CATSDPGQLYGYTF
TGTGCCACCAGTGACCCGGGACAGCTCTATGGCTACACCTTC
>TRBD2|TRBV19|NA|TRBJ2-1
CASSETSGLGDEQFF
TGTGCCAGTTCTGAGACTAGCGGCCTGGGGGATGAGCAGTTCTTC
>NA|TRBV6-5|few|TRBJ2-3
CASSYGEETDTQYF
TGTGCCAGCAGTTACGGGGAGGAAACAGATACGCAGTATTTT
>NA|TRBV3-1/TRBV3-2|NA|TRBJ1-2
CASSQTPRGARGYTF
TGTGCCAGCAGCCAAACTCCTCGGGGGGCGCGGGGCTACACCTTC
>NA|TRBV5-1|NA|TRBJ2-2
CASSLALLLAGELFF
TGCGCCAGCAGTCTGGCCCTGTTGTTGGCCGGGGAGCTGTTTTTT
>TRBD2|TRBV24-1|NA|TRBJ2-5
CATSDPSGSPQETQYF
TGTGCCACCAGTGATCCTAGCGGGAGCCCTCAAGAGACCCAGTACTTC
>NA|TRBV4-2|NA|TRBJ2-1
CASSQVRGLTYNEQFF
TGTGCCAGCAGCCAGGTCAGAGGGCTAACTTACAATGAGCAGTTCTTC
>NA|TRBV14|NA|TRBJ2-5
CASSPSRGETQYF
TGTGCCAGCAGCCCCTCCAGGGGAGAGACCCAGTACTTC
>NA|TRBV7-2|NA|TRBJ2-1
CASSPLARMLNEQFF
TGTGCCAGCAGCCCCTTGGCTAGAATGCTAAATGAGCAGTTCTTC
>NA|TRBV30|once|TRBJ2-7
CAWSDLNRATYEQYF
TGTGCCTGGTCGGATCTAAACAGGGCCACCTACGAGCAGTACTTC
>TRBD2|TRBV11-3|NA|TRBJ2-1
CASSSAGTSGTWDEQFF
TGTGCCAGCAGCTCCGCCGGGACTAGCGGGACCTGGGATGAGCAGTTCTTC
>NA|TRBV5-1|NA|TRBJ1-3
CASSLEYGSGNTIYF
TGCGCCAGCAGCTTGGAGTACGGCTCTGGAAACACCATATATTTT
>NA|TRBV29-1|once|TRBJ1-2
CSVASYGYTF
TGCAGCGTTGCATCCTATGGCTACACCTTC
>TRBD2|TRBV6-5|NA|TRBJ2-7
CASSPGTSGYEQYF
TGTGCCAGCAGCCCAGGGACTAGCGGGTACGAGCAGTACTTC
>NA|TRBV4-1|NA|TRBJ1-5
CASSLGQWNQPQHF
TGCGCCAGCAGCCTTGGACAGTGGAATCAGCCCCAGCATTTT
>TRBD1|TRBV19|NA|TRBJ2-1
CASRLTGGASNEQFF
TGTGCCAGTAGACTGACAGGGGGGGCCTCCAATGAGCAGTTCTTC
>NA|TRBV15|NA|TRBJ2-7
CATSRDSYEQYF
TGTGCCACCAGCAGAGACAGCTACGAGCAGTACTTC